These T cell receptor beta chains were read from a single sample in a study of identical twins. Each CDR3 protein is one row after TCRdb ran MiXCR on the 5' RACE reads. The sample has a few hundred thousand distinct CDR3 sequences, more than 9% seen once. Separately, the same data were catalogued under a study of yellow fever vaccine responses in identical twins.

The material sequenced was CD8+ T cells sorted from blood. All receptors derive from a woman under 30 in good health. Each CDR3 is given with its conserved first and last residue. The order of the fields is J gene, V gene, clone size, D gene, CDR3 protein. D genes are given only for firm matches. Size is omitted from some rows. Given values are once, few, many or a class for expanded clones.

J: TRBJ2-2; V: TRBV5-6; size: few; D: TRBD2; CDR3: CASSSYPGLAYVGELFF
J: TRBJ2-1; V: TRBV7-6; size: few; D: TRBD2; CDR3: CASSLETPRLAGNNEQFF
J: TRBJ1-2; V: TRBV15; size: .; D: .; CDR3: CATSRDPNRQDGYTF
J: TRBJ2-1; V: TRBV20-1; size: few; D: TRBD2; CDR3: CSAGTSGRDNEQFF
J: TRBJ2-1; V: TRBV5-1; size: few; D: TRBD1; CDR3: CASSLEGTGGAFYEQFF
J: TRBJ2-1; V: TRBV7-6; size: .; D: .; CDR3: CASSLARGDEQFF
J: TRBJ2-1; V: TRBV20-1; size: few; D: .; CDR3: CSARLSDYNEQFF
J: TRBJ2-7; V: TRBV28; size: few; D: TRBD2; CDR3: CASSRGGSDIYEQYF
J: TRBJ2-1; V: TRBV20-1; size: .; D: TRBD2; CDR3: CSARGLADSNEQFF
J: TRBJ2-2; V: TRBV2; size: few; D: TRBD2; CDR3: CASSEGGGSTGELFF
J: TRBJ2-7; V: TRBV18; size: .; D: .; CDR3: CASSPRDPFVAYEQYF
J: TRBJ2-1; V: TRBV29-1; size: many; D: TRBD2; CDR3: CSVDSTSGRRDEQFF
J: TRBJ2-3; V: TRBV19; size: .; D: .; CDR3: CASTNPTGTVTDTQYF
J: TRBJ2-2; V: TRBV2; size: few; D: .; CDR3: CASSEFGGSTGELFF
J: TRBJ2-2; V: TRBV10-2; size: .; D: .; CDR3: CATGGPYGTGELFF
J: TRBJ2-3; V: TRBV12-3/TRBV12-4; size: many; D: TRBD2; CDR3: CASSLVGILAGIADTQYF
J: TRBJ2-1; V: TRBV27; size: .; D: .; CDR3: CASSTFPTSYNEQFF
J: TRBJ2-7; V: TRBV6-5; size: .; D: .; CDR3: CASSYTAVGDEQYF
J: TRBJ1-1; V: TRBV2; size: few; D: TRBD1; CDR3: CASSEGTGYTEAFF
J: TRBJ2-1; V: TRBV12-3/TRBV12-4; size: .; D: TRBD1; CDR3: CAGSLGGGERQFF
J: TRBJ2-1; V: TRBV2; size: .; D: TRBD1; CDR3: CASSTTPTGTGYNEQFF
J: TRBJ2-7; V: TRBV5-1; size: few; D: .; CDR3: CASSLTGFDEQYF
J: TRBJ2-1; V: TRBV5-1; size: .; D: TRBD2; CDR3: CASSPKGGGGASNEQFF
J: TRBJ1-1; V: TRBV10-2; size: .; D: .; CDR3: CASTRDMNTEAFF
J: TRBJ2-2; V: TRBV7-6; size: few; D: TRBD2; CDR3: CASRLAGAGGGELFF
J: TRBJ2-6; V: TRBV2; size: .; D: .; CDR3: CASSERGLADFSGANVLTF
J: TRBJ2-5; V: TRBV4-1; size: many; D: .; CDR3: CASSQDMGETQYF
J: TRBJ1-6; V: TRBV7-2; size: .; D: .; CDR3: CARRPLLGGDSPLHF